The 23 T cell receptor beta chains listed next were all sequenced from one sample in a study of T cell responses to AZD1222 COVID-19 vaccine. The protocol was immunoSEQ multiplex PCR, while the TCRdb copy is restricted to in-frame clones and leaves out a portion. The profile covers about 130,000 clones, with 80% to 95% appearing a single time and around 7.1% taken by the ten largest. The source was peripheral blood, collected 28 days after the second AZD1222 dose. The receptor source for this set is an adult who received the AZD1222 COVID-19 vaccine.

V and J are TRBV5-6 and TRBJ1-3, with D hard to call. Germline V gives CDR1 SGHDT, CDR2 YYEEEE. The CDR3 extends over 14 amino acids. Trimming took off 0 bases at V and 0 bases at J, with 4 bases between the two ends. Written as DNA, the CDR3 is TGTGCCAGCAGCTTGGGGCCCTCTGGAAACACCATATATTTT. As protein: CASSLGPSGNTIYF.

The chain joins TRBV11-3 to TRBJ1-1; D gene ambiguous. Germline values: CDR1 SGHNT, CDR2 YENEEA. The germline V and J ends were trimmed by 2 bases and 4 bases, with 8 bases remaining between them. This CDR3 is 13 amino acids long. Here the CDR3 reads CASSLREFTEAFF. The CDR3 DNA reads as TGTGCCAGCAGCTTACGCGAGTTCACTGAAGCTTTCTTT.

CDR3 sequence reads: CASSTKGWGSHHNEQFF. The CDR3 DNA reads TGTGCCAGCAGCACCAAGGGGTGGGGTTCACACCACAATGAGCAGTTCTTC. The chain combines TRBV9 with TRBJ2-1; TRBD1 is a possible D gene (5 bases). Germline V gene data show CDR1 as SGDLS and CDR2 as YYNGEE. Trimming shortened V by 4 bases and J by 5 bases, and 22 bases separated the two germline ends. CDR3 length equals 17 residues.

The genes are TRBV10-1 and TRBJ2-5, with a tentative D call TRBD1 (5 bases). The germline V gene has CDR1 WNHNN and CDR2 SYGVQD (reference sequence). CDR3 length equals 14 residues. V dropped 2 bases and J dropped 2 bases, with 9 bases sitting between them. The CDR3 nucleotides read TGCGCCAGCAGTGAGGAGGCAGGGCAAGAGACCCAGTACTTC. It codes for CASSEEAGQETQYF.

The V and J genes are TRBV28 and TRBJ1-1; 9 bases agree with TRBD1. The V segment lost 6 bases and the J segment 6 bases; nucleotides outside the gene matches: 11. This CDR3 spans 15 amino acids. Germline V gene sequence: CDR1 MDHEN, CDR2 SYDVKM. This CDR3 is CASSSGTGTVAEAFF. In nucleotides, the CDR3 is TGTGCCAGCAGCTCCGGGACAGGGACCGTGGCTGAAGCTTTCTTT. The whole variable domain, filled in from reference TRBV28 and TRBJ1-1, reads DVKVTQSSRYLVKRTGEKVFLECVQDMDHENMFWYRQDPGLGLRLIYFSYDVKMKEKGDIPEGYSVSREKKERFSLILESASTNQTSMYLCASSSGTGTVAEAFFGQGTRLTVV.

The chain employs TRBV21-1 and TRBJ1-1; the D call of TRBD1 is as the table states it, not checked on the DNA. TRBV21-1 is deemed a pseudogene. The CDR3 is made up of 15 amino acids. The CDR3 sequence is CASSLMTGSNTEAFF. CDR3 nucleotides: TGTGCCAGCAGCCTCATGACAGGCTCGAACACTGAAGCTTTCTTT.

DNA for the CDR3: TGTGCCAGCAGCGCCTCTGGGATGGTCGGGGAGCTGTTTTTT. As protein: CASSASGMVGELFF. The chain couples TRBV9 to TRBJ2-2; D is undetermined. Germline lookup yields CDR1 SGDLS and CDR2 YYNGEE. This CDR3 has 14 amino acids. V lost 3 bases, J lost 7 bases, and 13 bases lay in between.

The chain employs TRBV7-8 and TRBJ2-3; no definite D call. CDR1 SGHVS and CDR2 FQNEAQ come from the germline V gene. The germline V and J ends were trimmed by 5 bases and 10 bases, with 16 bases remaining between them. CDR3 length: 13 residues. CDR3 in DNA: TGTGCCAGCAGCCACCTCGGTAATTCGGCGCAGTATTTT. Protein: CASSHLGNSAQYF.

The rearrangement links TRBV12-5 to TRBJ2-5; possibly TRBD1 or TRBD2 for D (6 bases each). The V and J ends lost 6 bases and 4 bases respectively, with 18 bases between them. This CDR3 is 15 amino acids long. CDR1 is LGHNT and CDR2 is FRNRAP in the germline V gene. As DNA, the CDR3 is TGTGCTAGTGGCCTGGGGGCGGGGACGAGAGAGACCCAGTACTTC. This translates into CASGLGAGTRETQYF. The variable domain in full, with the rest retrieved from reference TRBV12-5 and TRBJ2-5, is DARVTQTPRHKVTEMGQEVTMRCQPILGHNTVFWYRQTMMQGLELLAYFRNRAPLDDSGMPKDRFSAEMPDATLATLKIQPSEPRDSAVYFCASGLGAGTRETQYFGPGTRLLVL.

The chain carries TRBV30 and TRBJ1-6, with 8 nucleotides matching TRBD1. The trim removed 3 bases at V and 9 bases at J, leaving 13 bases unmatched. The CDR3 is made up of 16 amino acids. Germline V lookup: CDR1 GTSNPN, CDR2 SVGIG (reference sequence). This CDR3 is CAWRIPGQGHSSPLHF. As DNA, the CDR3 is TGTGCCTGGAGAATCCCAGGACAGGGACATAGTTCACCCCTCCACTTT.

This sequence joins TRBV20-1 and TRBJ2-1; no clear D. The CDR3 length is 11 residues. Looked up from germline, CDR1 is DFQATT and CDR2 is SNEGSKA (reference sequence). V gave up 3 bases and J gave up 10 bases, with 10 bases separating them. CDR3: CSASGGTEQFF. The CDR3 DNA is TGCAGTGCTAGTGGCGGAACCGAGCAGTTCTTC.

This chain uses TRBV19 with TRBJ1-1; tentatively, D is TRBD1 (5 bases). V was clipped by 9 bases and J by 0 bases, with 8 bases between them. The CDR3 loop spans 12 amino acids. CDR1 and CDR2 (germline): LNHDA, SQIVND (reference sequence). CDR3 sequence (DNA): TGTGCCAGCAGGGCGCTGAACACTGAAGCTTTCTTT. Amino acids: CASRALNTEAFF. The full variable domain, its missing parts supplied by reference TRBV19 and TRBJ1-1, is DGGITQSPKYLFRKEGQNVTLSCEQNLNHDAMYWYRQDPGQGLRLIYYSQIVNDFQKGDIAEGYSVSREKKESFPLTVTSAQKNPTAFYLCASRALNTEAFFGQGTRLTVV.

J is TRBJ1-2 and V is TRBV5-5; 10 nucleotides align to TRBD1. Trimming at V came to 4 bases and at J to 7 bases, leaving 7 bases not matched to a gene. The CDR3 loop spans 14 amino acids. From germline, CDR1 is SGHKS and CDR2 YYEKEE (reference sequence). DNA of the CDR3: TGTGCCAGCAGCCAGACAGGGGGCATGGCTGGCTACACCTTC. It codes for CASSQTGGMAGYTF. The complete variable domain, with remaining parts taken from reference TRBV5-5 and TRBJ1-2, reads DAGVTQSPTHLIKTRGQQVTLRCSPISGHKSVSWYQQVLGQGPQFIFQYYEKEERGRGNFPDRFSARQFPNYSSELNVNALLLGDSALYLCASSQTGGMAGYTFGSGTRLTVV.

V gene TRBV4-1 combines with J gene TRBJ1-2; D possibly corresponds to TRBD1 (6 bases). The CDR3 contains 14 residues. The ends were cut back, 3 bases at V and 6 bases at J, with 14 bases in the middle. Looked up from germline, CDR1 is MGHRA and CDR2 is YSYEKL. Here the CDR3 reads CASSQGNRDHGYTF. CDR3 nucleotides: TGCGCCAGCAGCCAGGGTAACAGGGACCATGGCTACACCTTC.

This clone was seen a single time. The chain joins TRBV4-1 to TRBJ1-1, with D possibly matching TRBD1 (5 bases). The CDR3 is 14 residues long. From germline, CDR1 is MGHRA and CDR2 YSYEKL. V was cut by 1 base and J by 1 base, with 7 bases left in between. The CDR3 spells CASSQGQTNTEAFF. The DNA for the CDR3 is TGCGCCAGCAGCCAAGGACAGACGAACACTGAAGCTTTCTTT.

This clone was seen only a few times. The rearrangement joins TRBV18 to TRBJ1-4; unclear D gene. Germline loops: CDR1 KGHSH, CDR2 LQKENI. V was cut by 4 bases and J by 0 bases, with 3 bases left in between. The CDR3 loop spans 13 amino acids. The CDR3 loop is CASSRATNEKLFF. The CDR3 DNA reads TGTGCCAGCTCACGCGCAACTAATGAAAAACTGTTTTTT.

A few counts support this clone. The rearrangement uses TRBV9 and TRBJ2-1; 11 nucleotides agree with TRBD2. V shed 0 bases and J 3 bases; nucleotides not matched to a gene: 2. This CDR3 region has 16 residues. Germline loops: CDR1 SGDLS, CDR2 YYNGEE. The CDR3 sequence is CASSVGGTSGYNEQFF. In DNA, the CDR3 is TGTGCCAGCAGCGTAGGGGGGACTAGCGGCTACAATGAGCAGTTCTTC.

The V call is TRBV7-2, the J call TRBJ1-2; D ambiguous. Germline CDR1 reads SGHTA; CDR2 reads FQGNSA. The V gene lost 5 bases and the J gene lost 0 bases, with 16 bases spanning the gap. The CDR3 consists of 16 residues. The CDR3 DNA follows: TGTGCCAGCAGCATGGTCCCCAGCGCTACTAACTATGGCTACACCTTC. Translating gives CASSMVPSATNYGYTF.

In nucleotides, the CDR3 is TGTGCCAGCAGCTTAAATGAAAAACTGTTTTTT. Translation: CASSLNEKLFF. The chain couples TRBV11-3 to TRBJ1-4; D is ambiguous. V dropped 2 bases and J dropped 5 bases, with 0 bases sitting between them. CDR1 and CDR2 (germline): SGHNT, YENEEA. This CDR3 region has 11 residues.

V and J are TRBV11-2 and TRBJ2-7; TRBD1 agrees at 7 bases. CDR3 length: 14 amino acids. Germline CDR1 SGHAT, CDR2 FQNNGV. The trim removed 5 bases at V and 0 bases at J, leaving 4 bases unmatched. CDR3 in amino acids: CASSVDRVSYEQYF. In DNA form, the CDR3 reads TGTGCCAGCAGCGTCGACAGGGTCTCCTACGAGCAGTACTTC.

CDR3 DNA sequence: TGTGCCAGCAGCTTACAGGGTTCAAATTCACCCCTCCACTTT. Its protein product is CASSLQGSNSPLHF. V usage is TRBV7-3 and J usage is TRBJ1-6; possibly TRBD1 for D (5 bases). This CDR3 spans 14 amino acids. Germline assignment: CDR1 SGHTA and CDR2 FQGTGA. V was trimmed by 2 bases and J by 7 bases, leaving 9 bases between them. The full variable domain, its missing parts supplied by reference TRBV7-3 and TRBJ1-6, is GAGVSQTPSNKVTEKGKYVELRCDPISGHTALYWYRQSLGQGPEFLIYFQGTGAADDSGLPNDRFFAVRPEGSVSTLKIQRTERGDSAVYLCASSLQGSNSPLHFGNGTRLTVT.

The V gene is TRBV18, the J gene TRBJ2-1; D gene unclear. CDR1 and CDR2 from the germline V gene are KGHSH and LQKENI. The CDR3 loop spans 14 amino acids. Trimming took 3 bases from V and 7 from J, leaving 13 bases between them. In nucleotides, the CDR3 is TGTGCCAGCTCACCGGGGATAAGTCGAAATGAGCAGTTCTTC. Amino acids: CASSPGISRNEQFF.

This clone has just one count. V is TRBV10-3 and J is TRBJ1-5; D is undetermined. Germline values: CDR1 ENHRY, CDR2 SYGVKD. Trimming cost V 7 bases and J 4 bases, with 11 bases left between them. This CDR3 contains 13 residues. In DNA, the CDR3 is TGTGCCATCAAAAAGGACGGTAATCAGCCCCAGCATTTT. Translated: CAIKKDGNQPQHF.